What follows is one TCR beta chain and its context. Its antigen specificity is not known. Base qualities were left out, and no much larger clone turns up one base away. This sample was taken from a study of T cell responses to AZD1222 COVID-19 vaccine (dated by TCRdb to the early 2020s). At the level of the whole study: Because spike-specific TCR depth and breadth did not differ between the two schedules, AZD1222 recipients who got a second dose at roughly 4 weeks were pooled with those who got a second dose at roughly 12 weeks. Trial participants were enrolled into age subgroups of 18-55, 56-69 and 70-plus years, which contained approximately 150, 28 and 58 TCR-sequenced participants, respectively. TCR sequencing covered roughly 230 trial participants: 200 to 220 given two doses of AZD1222 and some 25 given two doses of MenACWY control vaccine.

The CDR3 regions of human TCRbeta chains were analyzed by immunosequencing. The authors processed their data as follows. Repertoire TCRs were matched against a reference library of SARS-CoV-2-specific TCRs generated with the MIRA antigen-specificity platform. Breadth was defined as the fraction of unique TCRs that were SARS-CoV-2-associated, and depth was defined as the fraction of total T cells that were SARS-CoV-2-associated. Using the MIRA data, every spike-specific TCR was mapped to the spike region that the TCR reacted to and assigned to either a CD4 or a CD8 class. Log10-transformed breadth and depth values were compared by one-way ANOVA with Sidak's multiple comparisons tests. TCRdb limited this immuneACCESS table to in-frame rearrangements with V and J called. A share of clones is missing; checked studies link under half to unresolved V genes, and the rest is unexplained. V, J and clone size are those of that table, while D and trimming were read from the DNA. This sample gives 82,000 or so clones in total; 90% to 95% of them show up just once. About 5.2% of the sample lies in the top ten.

Counted from cysteine to phenylalanine, this CDR3 has 15 amino acids. The read is trimmed to its CDR3 DNA, 45 bases read in frame from base 1. Trimming accounts for 5 bases at V and 2 bases at J, while the number of junction bases matched to no gene is 6. The germline V gene encodes CDR1 SGHVS and CDR2 FQNEAQ. General findings and caveats noted by the study authors: Vaccine-associated CD4 TCRs spanned the whole spike protein, with dominant responses in regions 160-218 and 743-854. Reportedly, almost half of the unique spike-specific TCRs recognized epitopes lying outside the regions that are mutated in the B.1.351 and B.1.1.7 variants. Conclusions about previously exposed vaccinees are limited, since just five or six AZD1222 recipients were seropositive for SARS-CoV-2 at baseline. After two AZD1222 doses, spike-specific TCR breadth and depth were significantly higher than at day 0 and than in MenACWY recipients. In the small 56-69-year group, the increase in depth fell short of significance, most likely because of low power. Because no samples from the day 14 peak response were available, repertoires could be characterized only after the peak T cell response. Participants were mostly white British and included more females than males, and it was suggested by the authors that clonal diversity may have been underestimated.

The sample's time point label, decoded: baseline before first vaccination. Samples from vaccinated people were obtained from the UK trials COV001 and COV002, which included a single-blind randomized controlled phase 2/3 trial of AZD1222 (ChAdOx1 nCoV-19) in healthy adults. For TCRbeta chain sequencing, PBMC samples from trial participants were taken at day 0 and at day 28 after the second dose. The chain couples TRBV7-8 to TRBJ1-2; 9 nucleotides in the junction match TRBD1. Here the sequenced sample was peripheral blood, taken on day 0 of AZD1222 vaccination. This TCR was recovered from an adult in good health. The CDR3 has the sequence CASSRGQGSNYGYTF. Here is the DNA: TGTGCCAGCAGCCGGGGACAGGGATCGAACTATGGCTACACCTTC.